One and the same sample provided the 30 T cell receptor beta chains below, sequenced in a study of Graves' ophthalmopathy and Graves' hyperthyroidism. The authors amplified TCR beta CDR3 regions, and they did so from RNA transcripts for repertoire sequencing. HTBI primers primed a first-round RT-PCR, and a second-round multiplex PCR followed. TCRdb called the multiplex PCR reads again in MiXCR, with one record for every CDR3 protein. The data hold about 1.2 million distinct CDR3 sequences, with roughly two fifths observed a single time. Material for sequencing was peripheral blood or thyroid tissue (not recorded which). The receptors originated from an adult man with Graves' hyperthyroidism.

This clonotype was counted a few times. A read error may produce the germline difference seen at one junction end. The V gene is TRBV7-2, the J gene TRBJ1-2; no clear D gene. Germline V gives CDR1 SGHTA, CDR2 FQGNSA. This CDR3 comprises 11 residues. The CDR3 DNA reads as TGTGCCAGCAGCCCCCTCCGTGTCGCCTATTTC. Encoded protein: CASSPLRVAYF.

In its sample, this clonotype was seen many times. The rearrangement links TRBV12-3 or TRBV12-4 to TRBJ1-5; D uncertain. The CDR3 has 15 residues. V dropped 1 base and J dropped 3 bases, with 10 bases sitting between them. CDR3 in amino acids: CASSLGQAYNQPQHF. The CDR3 region has the DNA TGTGCCAGCAGTTTAGGCCAGGCCTACAATCAGCCCCAGCATTTT.

The chain recombines TRBV5-6 with TRBJ2-5; 7 nucleotides line up with TRBD1. Germline V CDR1 and CDR2: SGHDT, YYEEEE. This CDR3 has 14 amino acids. The J segment lost 5 bases and the V segment lost 6 bases, leaving 10 bases of the junction unmatched. CDR3 amino acids: CASNLRGYEETQYF. CDR3 coding DNA: TGTGCCAGCAACCTCAGGGGGTATGAGGAGACCCAGTACTTC.

To note about this clonotype: The missing conserved phenylalanine or tryptophan at the end of this CDR3 makes a read error likely. No DNA is shown, since the ends of the CDR3 on it are uncertain; the CDR3 is the one TCRdb lists. CDR3 loop: CASSDGQGNY. The chain combines TRBV12-3 or TRBV12-4 with TRBJ1-4; the table's D call, TRBD1, was not checked against the DNA. The CDR3 spans 10 amino acids, including both terminal residues.

In its sample, this clonotype was seen many times. This chain uses TRBV15 with TRBJ1-4, with D unclear. Trimming removed 0 bases from V and 8 bases from J, with 4 bases in between. There are 12 residues in the CDR3. Germline CDR1 LNHNV, CDR2 YYDKDF (reference sequence). The CDR3 loop is CATSRDSEKLFF. DNA of the CDR3: TGTGCCACCAGCAGAGATTCCGAAAAACTGTTTTTT.

This clonotype was recorded at least ten times. The chain couples TRBV7-9 to TRBJ2-5; 9 positions match TRBD2. CDR3 length equals 17 residues. Germline lookup yields CDR1 SEHNR and CDR2 FQNEAQ (reference sequence). V dropped 5 bases and J dropped 2; count of bases not matched to a gene: 12. The CDR3 protein is CASSPPPGRGGQETQYF. The CDR3 nucleotides read TGTGCCAGCAGCCCCCCCCCTGGGCGGGGGGGTCAAGAGACCCAGTACTTC.

The chain employs TRBV29-1 and TRBJ2-6; the match to TRBD1 covers 9 bases. This CDR3 region has 15 residues. V lost 6 bases to trimming and J lost 0 bases; unmatched junction nucleotides: 3. Per germline, CDR1 SQVTM and CDR2 ANQGSEA. The CDR3 region is CSVLTGGSGANVLTF. For the CDR3, the DNA is TGCAGCGTACTGACAGGGGGCTCTGGGGCCAACGTCCTGACTTTC.

This clonotype has a count of ten or more. The rearrangement uses TRBV7-2 and TRBJ1-6; 7 bases align to TRBD1. CDR3 length equals 15 residues. CDR1 SGHTA and CDR2 FQGNSA come from the germline V gene. Trimming cost V 3 bases and J 9 bases; bases outside gene matches: 8. CDR3 nucleotides: TGTGCCAGCAGCTTTACGACAGGGAAGGGTTCACCCCTCCACTTT. Translated, it gives CASSFTTGKGSPLHF.

A few counts support this clonotype. The rearrangement links TRBV4-3 to TRBJ2-2; 9 bases line up with TRBD1. The CDR3 runs 15 residues. Per germline, CDR1 LGHNA and CDR2 YSLEER. V shed 1 base and J 7 bases; nucleotides not matched to a gene: 4. CDR3 nucleotide sequence: TGCGCCAGCAGCCAAGGGGACAGGGAATTCGGGGAGCTGTTTTTT. Amino acid sequence: CASSQGDREFGELFF.

The chain recombines TRBV6-2 or TRBV6-3 with TRBJ1-2, with TRBD1 as a possible D gene (5 bases). Trimming stripped 9 bases from V and 4 bases from J, with 12 bases between. The CDR3 is made up of 12 amino acids. Germline-derived CDR1 and CDR2 are MNHEY and SVGEGT. CDR3 nucleotides: TGTGCCAGTACGCAGGGAGGCTATGGCTACACCTTC. This gives the protein CASTQGGYGYTF.

This clonotype was seen many times. The rearrangement links TRBV7-2 to TRBJ2-5, with D perhaps assigned TRBD1 or TRBD2 (5 bases each). The CDR3 is 13 residues long. Germline lookup yields CDR1 SGHTA and CDR2 FQGNSA. Trimming took 11 bases from V and 5 from J, leaving 18 bases between them. The chain's CDR3 is CALGTGPKETQYF. The CDR3 nucleotides read TGTGCCCTTGGGACCGGCCCGAAGGAGACCCAGTACTTC.

This clonotype has a handful of counts. CDR3 protein: CASSLALTENSPLHF. The DNA for the CDR3 is TGTGCCAGCAGCTTAGCGTTGACAGAAAATTCACCCCTCCACTTT. This chain joins TRBV7-2 and TRBJ1-6; D might be TRBD1 (5 bases). Germline CDR1 and CDR2: SGHTA and FQGNSA. This CDR3 has 15 amino acids. Trimming removed 0 bases at V and 7 bases at J, with 10 bases between.

This clonotype was counted at least ten times. The V gene is TRBV7-2, the J gene TRBJ2-7; 7 positions match TRBD2. The V gene's germline CDR1 is SGHTA and CDR2 FQGNSA. The CDR3 sequence is 15 residues long. J lost 4 bases, V lost 2 bases, and 8 bases had no gene match. CDR3 protein: CASSLSGGGGYEQYF. CDR3 nucleotides: TGTGCCAGCAGCTTAAGTGGCGGGGGAGGGTACGAGCAGTACTTC.

The rearrangement joins TRBV6-2 or TRBV6-3 to TRBJ1-5, with D unresolved. The V gene lost 9 bases and the J gene lost 5 bases, with 14 bases spanning the gap. The CDR3 covers 13 residues. CDR1 and CDR2 (germline): MNHEY, SVGEGT. In DNA, the CDR3 is TGTGCCAGTTACACAACCGAGGATCAGCCCCAGCATTTT. It encodes CASYTTEDQPQHF.

This clonotype came up a few times. The V gene is TRBV30, the J gene TRBJ1-5; D uncertain. CDR1 and CDR2 (germline): GTSNPN, SVGIG (reference sequence). Trimming took 2 bases from V and 3 from J, leaving 11 bases between them. The CDR3 runs to 14 residues. Here the CDR3 reads CAWSHGPVNQPQHF. The DNA of the CDR3 is TGTGCCTGGAGTCACGGGCCCGTCAATCAGCCCCAGCATTTT.

This clonotype was counted many times. The V gene is TRBV7-6, the J gene TRBJ1-2; no clear D gene. Per the germline V gene, CDR1 is SGHVS and CDR2 is FNYEAQ. Deletions cut 1 base from V and 4 bases from J, with 13 bases between. The length of the CDR3 is 15 residues. The CDR3 protein is CASSLDSRHFYGYTF. The CDR3 DNA reads as TGTGCCAGCAGCTTAGATTCTCGACACTTCTATGGCTACACCTTC.

Ten or more counts support this clonotype. The chain recombines TRBV20-1 with TRBJ1-5; D gene uncertain. Trimming shortened V by 3 bases and J by 7 bases, and 13 bases separated the two germline ends. Germline CDR1 is DFQATT and CDR2 is SNEGSKA (reference sequence). CDR3 length: 13 amino acids. The CDR3 sequence: CSARGRVLQPQHF. In DNA form, the CDR3 reads TGCAGTGCTAGGGGTAGGGTTCTACAGCCCCAGCATTTT.

The rearrangement uses TRBV10-3 and TRBJ2-7, with D maybe TRBD1 (6 bases). There are 13 residues in the CDR3. Per germline, CDR1 ENHRY and CDR2 SYGVKD. Deletions cut 7 bases from V and 0 bases from J, with 10 bases between. This chain's CDR3 is CAITRDTSYEQYF. Written as DNA, the CDR3 is TGTGCCATCACGAGGGACACCTCCTACGAGCAGTACTTC.

This clonotype was detected a few times. The CDR3 is CASSSPGSPRQYF. The CDR3 DNA sequence: TGTGCCAGCAGTTCACCGGGATCCCCAAGGCAGTACTTC. The chain recombines TRBV12-3 or TRBV12-4 with TRBJ2-7; D might be TRBD2 (5 bases). Deletions cut 4 bases from V and 9 bases from J, with 16 bases between. The CDR3 runs to 13 residues.

The chain carries TRBV4-3 and TRBJ2-2, with D unresolved. The V gene's germline CDR1 is LGHNA and CDR2 YSLEER. Trimming pared 0 bases from V and 6 bases from J, leaving 11 bases between. This CDR3 is 15 amino acids long. The CDR3: CASSQDFRSAGELFF. In DNA, the CDR3 is TGCGCCAGCAGCCAAGATTTCCGTTCGGCCGGGGAGCTGTTTTTT.

The CDR3 DNA is TGTGCCAGCAGCTACCAGCTAGACCAGGGGACCCAGTACTTC. It translates to CASSYQLDQGTQYF. This rearrangement joins TRBV28 to TRBJ2-5, with D perhaps TRBD1 (5 bases). The CDR3 totals 14 residues. Deletions cut 6 bases from V and 7 bases from J, with 18 bases between. CDR1 is MDHEN and CDR2 is SYDVKM in the germline V gene.

This clonotype has at least ten counts. The chain links TRBV20-1 to TRBJ1-1, with 7 bases that match TRBD1. CDR3 length: 16 residues. After removal of 5 bases from V and 0 bases from J, the junction contained 12 bases not matched to a gene. Per germline, CDR1 DFQATT and CDR2 SNEGSKA (reference sequence). Here the CDR3 reads CSARTGTALMNTEAFF. The CDR3 DNA is TGCAGTGCTCGCACGGGGACAGCTCTTATGAACACTGAAGCTTTCTTT.

This clonotype was detected ten times or more. V is TRBV12-3 or TRBV12-4 and J is TRBJ1-5, with D tentatively TRBD1 (5 bases). V was clipped by 6 bases and J by 7 bases, with 13 bases between them. The CDR3 totals 13 residues. CDR3 DNA: TGTGCCAGCAGCTACAGGATCCACCAGCCCCAGCATTTT. This translates into CASSYRIHQPQHF.

V is TRBV25-1 and J is TRBJ2-5; 8 bases match TRBD1. The germline gives CDR1 MGHDK, CDR2 SYGVNS. The CDR3 runs to 16 residues. With V trimmed by 7 bases and J by 2 bases, 12 bases remained unmatched. CDR3 nucleotides: TGTGCCAGCAATCCTTCCGGGACAGGACATCAAGAGACCCAGTACTTC. Protein sequence: CASNPSGTGHQETQYF. Full variable domain (outside the CDR3, taken from reference TRBV25-1 and TRBJ2-5): EADIYQTPRYLVIGTGKKITLECSQTMGHDKMYWYQQDPGMELHLIHYSYGVNSTEKGDLSSESTVSRIRTEHFPLTLESARPSHTSQYLCASNPSGTGHQETQYFGPGTRLLVL.

The sample holds many counts of this clonotype. The rearrangement joins TRBV2 to TRBJ2-7; 8 nucleotides line up with TRBD1. With 5 bases clipped from V and 5 bases from J, the junction kept 8 bases outside the gene matches. Per the germline V gene, CDR1 is SNHLY and CDR2 is FYNNEI. There are 14 residues in the CDR3. The CDR3 sequence: CASSRQGSNNEQYF. The DNA of the CDR3 is TGTGCCAGCAGTAGACAGGGGAGTAACAACGAGCAGTACTTC. The full variable domain, with the rest looked up from reference TRBV2 and TRBJ2-7, is EPEVTQTPSHQVTQMGQEVILRCVPISNHLYFYWYRQILGQKVEFLVSFYNNEISEKSEIFDDQFSVERPDGSNFTLKIRSTKLEDSAMYFCASSRQGSNNEQYFGPGTRLTVT.

The chain recombines TRBV7-2 with TRBJ1-6; no clear D gene. The germline CDR1 and CDR2 sequences are SGHTA and FQGNSA. The CDR3 length is 14 residues. Deletions cut 5 bases from V and 4 bases from J, with 9 bases between. CDR3 bases: TGTGCCAGCAGCATAATTCCTTATAATTCACCCCTCCACTTT. Translating it yields CASSIIPYNSPLHF. Full variable domain (missing parts from reference TRBV7-2 and TRBJ1-6): GAGVSQSPSNKVTEKGKDVELRCDPISGHTALYWYRQSLGQGLEFLIYFQGNSAPDKSGLPSDRFSAERTGGSVSTLTIQRTQQEDSAVYLCASSIIPYNSPLHFGNGTRLTVT.

This clonotype has just a few counts. The rearrangement uses TRBV18 and TRBJ2-7; D is unresolved. The CDR3 spans 13 residues. In germline, CDR1 is KGHSH, CDR2 LQKENI. Trimming took off 3 bases at V and 4 bases at J, with 10 bases between the two ends. The CDR3, as DNA: TGTGCCAGCTCACCGGCTCTTAAGTACGAGCAGTACTTC. The encoded protein is CASSPALKYEQYF.

V gene TRBV7-9 combines with J gene TRBJ2-7; tentative D call: TRBD2 (5 bases). Trimming cost V 5 bases and J 2 bases, with 19 bases left between them. Per the germline V gene, CDR1 is SEHNR and CDR2 is FQNEAQ (reference sequence). The CDR3 spans 16 residues. The CDR3 sequence is CASSQDGLATTYEQYF. The CDR3 DNA follows: TGTGCCAGCAGCCAAGATGGCCTAGCCACCACCTACGAGCAGTACTTC.

V is TRBV18 and J is TRBJ1-4, with D unclear. Trimming stripped 1 base from V and 8 bases from J, with 17 bases between. The germline gives CDR1 KGHSH, CDR2 LQKENI. The CDR3 sequence is 16 residues long. This CDR3 reads CASSPLAFILEEKLFF. The CDR3 DNA is TGTGCCAGCTCACCACTGGCGTTTATCCTAGAAGAAAAACTGTTTTTT. The full variable domain, rest sourced from reference TRBV18 and TRBJ1-4, is NAGVMQNPRHLVRRRGQEARLRCSPMKGHSHVYWYRQLPEEGLKFMVYLQKENIIDESGMPKERFSAEFPKEGPSILRIQQVVRGDSAAYFCASSPLAFILEEKLFFGSGTQLSVL.

CDR3 sequence: CASSVLGVNNYGYTF. DNA for the CDR3: TGTGCCAGCAGTGTCTTAGGGGTTAATAACTATGGCTACACCTTC. The rearrangement uses TRBV5-8 and TRBJ1-2; the D gene is possibly TRBD1 (5 bases). Germline V lookup: CDR1 SGHTS, CDR2 YDEGEE. Trimming took 5 bases from V and 1 from J, leaving 15 bases between them. The CDR3 totals 15 residues.